This is a list of T cell receptor beta chains from one sample in a study of CD8 T cells in Susac syndrome. Using its own MiXCR run on the immunoSEQ multiplex PCR reads, TCRdb lists one record per CDR3 protein. The sample lists about 210,000 distinct CDR3 sequences, roughly 96% occurring once. The specimen was CD4+ T cells from PBMCs. Every receptor here comes from a human donor with multiple sclerosis. Each CDR3 is given with its conserved first and last residue. D genes are given only for firm matches. Part of the rows lack a size; the others show once, few, many or a class for expanded clones.

j_call,d_call,clone_size,v_call,cdr3_nt,cdr3_aa
TRBJ2-1,TRBD1,-,TRBV20-1,TGCAGTGCTAGGGGAGGACAGGGGGCAGGGAATGAGCAGTTCTTC,CSARGGQGAGNEQFF
TRBJ2-7,TRBD1,-,TRBV28,TGTGCCAGCAGTTTCTCGGGACAGGGAGAGCAGTACTTC,CASSFSGQGEQYF
TRBJ2-5,TRBD1,-,TRBV18,TGTGCCAGCTCACGGTCACCCGGGACAGGGAAAAAAGAGACCCAGTACTTC,CASSRSPGTGKKETQYF
TRBJ2-1,-,-,TRBV7-2,TGTGCCAGCAGCTTAGGGGCCCCCTTGGGTGAGCAGTTCTTC,CASSLGAPLGEQFF
TRBJ2-1,-,-,TRBV7-9,TGTGCCGGGGGCAGCACCTCCAATGAGCAGTTCTTC,CAGGSTSNEQFF
TRBJ1-2,-,-,TRBV27,TGTGCCAGCAGTACTACCGGGTCCCGTTATTATTATGGCTACACCTTC,CASSTTGSRYYYGYTF
TRBJ2-1,-,-,TRBV14,TGTGCCAGCAGCCAGCAAGCGGGTGGATACAATGAGCAGTTCTTC,CASSQQAGGYNEQFF
TRBJ2-7,-,-,TRBV12-3/TRBV12-4,TGTGCCAGCAGCCAGCAGGGGAGCTCCTACGAGCAGTACTTC,CASSQQGSSYEQYF
TRBJ1-1,-,-,TRBV13,TGTGCCAGCAGCTTTAACAGGAACACTGAAGCTTTCTTT,CASSFNRNTEAFF
TRBJ1-2,TRBD1,-,TRBV27,TGTGCCAGCAGGTTACAGGGGGCTTACTATGGCTACACCTTC,CASRLQGAYYGYTF
TRBJ2-7,-,-,TRBV20-1,TGCAGTGGCGTCGCGGTCTCCTACGAGCAGTACTTC,CSGVAVSYEQYF
TRBJ2-7,TRBD1,-,TRBV20-1,TGCAGTGCTGGGACAGGTGTCGTCTACGAGCAGTACTTC,CSAGTGVVYEQYF
TRBJ2-1,TRBD2,-,TRBV3-1,TGTGCCAGCAGCCAAGATCTACTAGCGGGGGGGGACAATGAGCAGTTCTTC,CASSQDLLAGGDNEQFF
TRBJ1-5,-,-,TRBV20-1,TGCAGTGCTAGGGGGAGGAATCAGCCCCAGCATTTT,CSARGRNQPQHF
TRBJ2-7,TRBD1,-,TRBV18,TGTGCCAGCTCACCATCGGCAACAGGGGGTAACGAGCAGTACTTC,CASSPSATGGNEQYF
TRBJ2-2,-,once,TRBV24-1,TGTGCCACCAGTACCGTCCGCGGGGAGCTGTTTTTT,CATSTVRGELFF
TRBJ1-4,TRBD1,-,TRBV13,TGTGCCAGCAGCTACTGGAGGGGGCCTGAAAAACTGTTTTTT,CASSYWRGPEKLFF
TRBJ2-3,-,-,TRBV20-1,TGCAGTGCCTCCTCGGGGGTTGGAACAGATACGCAGTATTTT,CSASSGVGTDTQYF
TRBJ2-1,TRBD1,few,TRBV3-1,TGTGCCAGCAGCCAAAGGGGGACAGACAATGAGCAGTTCTTC,CASSQRGTDNEQFF
TRBJ2-5,-,-,TRBV28,TGTGCCAGCAGTTTAACAGGGTCACAAGAGACCCAGTACTTC,CASSLTGSQETQYF
TRBJ2-7,-,-,TRBV12-3/TRBV12-4,TGTGCCAGCAGTCCCCGGTGGGGGGCTTCCTACGAGCAGTACTTC,CASSPRWGASYEQYF
TRBJ1-5,-,once,TRBV20-1,TGCAGTGCTAGGACCTCGGGACGTCCGCTTAGCAGCAATCAGCCCCAGCATTTT,CSARTSGRPLSSNQPQHF
TRBJ1-6,TRBD1,-,TRBV12-3/TRBV12-4,TGTGCCAGCAGGACCCGGGACAGAGGTTCACCCCTCCACTTT,CASRTRDRGSPLHF
TRBJ2-5,TRBD2,-,TRBV20-1,TGCAGTGCTAGAGATCGGAGGACTAGCGGGGGTGGAGAGACCCAGTACTTC,CSARDRRTSGGGETQYF
TRBJ1-1,-,-,TRBV25-1,TGTGCCAGCAGTGATACACGCATGAACACTGAAGCTTTCTTT,CASSDTRMNTEAFF
TRBJ1-2,-,-,TRBV29-1,TGCAGCGTGGCTGACAGGCCCTATGGCTACACCTTC,CSVADRPYGYTF
TRBJ1-1,-,-,TRBV30,TGTGCCTGGAGTGTACACAGGGTGAACACTGAAGCTTTCTTT,CAWSVHRVNTEAFF
TRBJ2-4,-,-,TRBV7-2,TGTGCCAGCAGCCCCACGCGGAAAAACATTCAGTACTTC,CASSPTRKNIQYF
TRBJ1-2,-,-,TRBV25-1,TGTGCCAGCAGTGAATATCAGGGGTTCTACGGCTACACCTTC,CASSEYQGFYGYTF
TRBJ1-2,TRBD1,-,TRBV6-1,TGTGCCAGCAGTGAAAGGGGGCCCGCCTATGCTGGCTACACCTTC,CASSERGPAYAGYTF
TRBJ2-1,-,-,TRBV6-2/TRBV6-3,TGTGCCAGCAGTTCTCCTCCCGGGACTTACAATGAGCAGTTCTTC,CASSSPPGTYNEQFF
TRBJ2-1,-,once,TRBV29-1,TGCAGCGTCATCTCCGAGGGGAATGAGCAGTTCTTC,CSVISEGNEQFF
TRBJ1-2,-,-,TRBV18,TGTGCCAGCTCACCCGAACAGATCTATGGCTACACCTTC,CASSPEQIYGYTF
TRBJ2-3,-,-,TRBV30,TGTGCCTGGGGACGCCTTCCTAGCACAGATACGCAGTATTTT,CAWGRLPSTDTQYF
TRBJ2-5,TRBD1,-,TRBV29-1,TGCAGCGTAGGACAGGGGGGCGCGACCCAGTACTTC,CSVGQGGATQYF
TRBJ2-7,TRBD1,-,TRBV6-1,TGTGCCAGCAGTCTCCTAGGACAGGGGTTCGACGAGCAGTACTTC,CASSLLGQGFDEQYF
TRBJ1-2,-,-,TRBV30,TGTGCCTGGACCATTGGGAACTATGGCTACACCTTC,CAWTIGNYGYTF
TRBJ1-2,-,-,TRBV2,TGTGCCAGCAGTGAAGCGGAAGGGTTGGATGGCTACACCTTC,CASSEAEGLDGYTF
TRBJ1-5,TRBD1,-,TRBV23-1,TGCGCCAGCAGTCAAAGACAGGGGAGCAATCAGCCCCAGCATTTT,CASSQRQGSNQPQHF
TRBJ1-6,-,-,TRBV9,TGTGCCAGCAGCGTCACCCCTCTCGGGGGTAATTCACCCCTCCACTTT,CASSVTPLGGNSPLHF
TRBJ1-2,TRBD1,-,TRBV27,TGTGCCAGCAGTTTATCGGACAGGGGGTTCTTTGGCTACACCTTC,CASSLSDRGFFGYTF
TRBJ1-2,-,-,TRBV6-5,TGTGCCAGTGCCCAGGGTCTTAACTATGGCTACACCTTC,CASAQGLNYGYTF
TRBJ1-1,-,-,TRBV5-1,TGCGCCAGCAGCTTGAGACCAGGGATCGGCACTGAAGCTTTCTTT,CASSLRPGIGTEAFF
TRBJ2-1,TRBD2,-,TRBV2,TGTGCCAGCAGTGGAGCGGGGGGGTACAATGAGCAGTTCTTC,CASSGAGGYNEQFF
TRBJ1-5,TRBD1,-,TRBV12-3/TRBV12-4,TGTGCCAGCACCCCCGCGGGACAGGGGTTTCAGCCCCAGCATTTT,CASTPAGQGFQPQHF
TRBJ2-1,-,-,TRBV20-1,TGCAGTGCTGGAGGTGAAAGGGGTGTCTGGGACAATGAGCAGTTCTTC,CSAGGERGVWDNEQFF
TRBJ1-4,-,-,TRBV14,TGTGCCAGCAGCCAAGACCGGGGTCCGGCAGAAAAACTGTTTTTT,CASSQDRGPAEKLFF
TRBJ2-4,TRBD1,-,TRBV10-3,TGTGCCATCAGTGAGCCGTTTGACAGGGGAAACATTCAGTACTTC,CAISEPFDRGNIQYF
TRBJ2-3,TRBD2,-,TRBV9,TGTGCCAGCAGCGGTAGCGGGGTTGGTACAGATACGCAGTATTTT,CASSGSGVGTDTQYF